A selection of T cell receptor beta chains follows, all from one sample in a study of cytomegalovirus exposure and HLA in healthy donors. Profiled with immunoSEQ multiplex PCR; TCRdb holds only in-frame clones, not every one. Of about 150,000 clones in the sample, around 84% were seen once. Sequencing input: PBMCs. All receptors derive from a woman aged 18-35 years in good health and CMV-seronegative. The CDR3 runs from the conserved cysteine through the conserved F or W. The D gene is left open where the match is weak. The listing skips clone size in some rows; elsewhere it reads once, few, many or a size class.

j_call,clone_size,d_call,v_call,cdr3_aa,cdr3_nt
TRBJ1-1,NA,TRBD1,TRBV19,CASSIGGTGGSEAFF,TGTGCCAGTAGTATTGGGGGGACAGGGGGCTCTGAAGCTTTCTTT
TRBJ1-2,NA,TRBD1,TRBV4-1,CASSQERRGRKHGYTF,TGCGCCAGCAGCCAAGAAAGGAGGGGGCGCAAACATGGCTACACCTTC
TRBJ2-1,NA,TRBD2,TRBV4-3,CASSQEGFLAGGEQFF,TGCGCCAGCAGCCAAGAGGGGTTCTTAGCGGGAGGTGAGCAGTTCTTC
TRBJ1-6,NA,NA,TRBV19,CASTWTSTDNSPLHF,TGTGCCAGTACCTGGACATCGACAGATAATTCACCCCTCCACTTT
TRBJ1-1,few,NA,TRBV5-1,CASSVDSGTEAFF,TGCGCCAGCAGCGTTGACAGTGGCACTGAAGCTTTCTTT
TRBJ1-5,NA,NA,TRBV19,CASSIREDQPQHF,TGTGCCAGTAGTATCAGGGAGGATCAGCCCCAGCATTTT
TRBJ2-1,NA,NA,TRBV5-1,CASSLVGGNEQFF,TGCGCCAGCAGCTTGGTGGGGGGCAATGAGCAGTTCTTC
TRBJ2-6,NA,TRBD1,TRBV5-1,CASSLEGAAGANVLTF,TGCGCCAGCAGCTTGGAGGGGGCTGCTGGGGCCAACGTCCTGACTTTC
TRBJ1-2,few,TRBD1,TRBV2,CASSPQGGGYGYTF,TGTGCCAGCAGCCCACAGGGGGGCGGCTATGGCTACACCTTC
TRBJ1-2,NA,NA,TRBV6-6,CASNHHRDTRNYGYTF,TGTGCCAGCAATCACCACCGGGACACAAGAAACTATGGCTACACCTTC
TRBJ2-7,NA,NA,TRBV18,CASSPGGNEQYF,TGTGCCAGCTCACCTGGCGGAAACGAGCAGTACTTC
TRBJ2-7,NA,NA,TRBV27,CASSRSGEQYF,TGTGCCAGCAGTCGATCGGGCGAGCAGTACTTC
TRBJ2-7,NA,TRBD1,TRBV7-2,CASSVDRGLEQYF,TGTGCCAGCAGCGTCGACAGGGGGCTCGAGCAGTACTTC
TRBJ1-6,medium-sized,NA,TRBV4-3,CASSQDSLFGGRSPLHF,TGCGCCAGCAGCCAAGATTCCCTGTTCGGGGGACGTTCACCCCTCCACTTT
TRBJ2-7,NA,TRBD1,TRBV2,CASSRQGISYEQYF,TGTGCCAGCAGCCGACAGGGGATATCCTACGAGCAGTACTTC
TRBJ2-3,NA,TRBD1,TRBV5-1,CASSLGQAGGLDTQYF,TGCGCCAGCAGCTTGGGTCAGGCAGGGGGATTAGATACGCAGTATTTT
TRBJ2-1,NA,TRBD2,TRBV7-6,CASSLGGVAGGLSNEQFF,TGTGCCAGCAGCTTAGGGGGGGTAGCGGGGGGGTTAAGCAATGAGCAGTTCTTC
TRBJ2-5,NA,TRBD1,TRBV9,CASSQTGTGGRETQYF,TGTGCCAGCAGCCAAACCGGGACAGGGGGCCGGGAGACCCAGTACTTC
TRBJ2-1,once,TRBD2,TRBV4-1,CASSHLTSGYNEQFF,TGCGCCAGCAGCCATCTGACTAGCGGTTACAATGAGCAGTTCTTC
TRBJ2-7,NA,NA,TRBV27,CASIPARGRNSYEQYF,TGTGCCAGCATTCCGGCCAGGGGACGGAACTCCTACGAGCAGTACTTC
TRBJ2-1,NA,TRBD1,TRBV28,CASTVQGAIRLNEQFF,TGTGCCAGCACCGTACAGGGGGCTATACGCTTAAATGAGCAGTTCTTC
TRBJ2-1,NA,NA,TRBV7-3,CASSTSGGNEQFF,TGTGCCAGCAGCACATCCGGGGGAAATGAGCAGTTCTTC
TRBJ2-5,NA,TRBD2,TRBV7-9,CASSFIAGETQYF,TGTGCCAGCAGCTTTATAGCGGGGGAGACCCAGTACTTC
TRBJ1-3,once,NA,TRBV4-1,CASSHLGKTVTGNTIYF,TGCGCCAGCAGCCATTTGGGAAAGACAGTAACTGGAAACACCATATATTTT
TRBJ2-5,NA,NA,TRBV11-2,CASSSSPRVETQYF,TGTGCCAGCAGCTCCTCCCCCAGGGTTGAGACCCAGTACTTC
TRBJ2-7,NA,TRBD1,TRBV29-1,CSGTTGAYEQYF,TGCAGCGGGACGACAGGGGCCTACGAGCAGTACTTC
TRBJ2-1,NA,NA,TRBV9,CASSTTSGLQLYEQFF,TGTGCCAGCAGCACGACGAGCGGGTTACAGCTCTATGAGCAGTTCTTC
TRBJ1-1,NA,NA,TRBV5-1,CASSLEPGPEAFF,TGCGCCAGCAGCTTGGAGCCAGGGCCCGAAGCTTTCTTT
TRBJ2-7,NA,NA,TRBV18,CASSPRYPDSSYEQYF,TGTGCCAGCTCCCCACGCTATCCCGATAGCTCCTACGAGCAGTACTTC
TRBJ1-2,NA,NA,TRBV6-6,CASSYLLAGDYGYTF,TGTGCCAGCAGTTACCTCCTGGCGGGGGACTATGGCTACACCTTC
TRBJ1-3,NA,NA,TRBV30,CAWSSRGNTIYF,TGTGCCTGGAGTAGCAGGGGAAACACCATATATTTT
TRBJ1-3,NA,NA,TRBV2,CASKDLQRESHSGNTIYF,TGTGCCAGCAAGGACCTGCAGCGGGAAAGCCACTCTGGAAACACCATATATTTT
TRBJ2-7,NA,TRBD1,TRBV2,CASSEGQGVVYEQYF,TGTGCCAGCAGTGAGGGTCAGGGGGTTGTCTACGAGCAGTACTTC
TRBJ2-7,NA,NA,TRBV5-4,CASSLAPGLTYEQYF,TGTGCCAGCAGCTTGGCCCCAGGGCTCACCTACGAGCAGTACTTC
TRBJ1-3,few,NA,TRBV28,CASSSWSGSGNTIYF,TGTGCCAGCAGTTCGTGGTCAGGCTCTGGAAACACCATATATTTT
TRBJ2-1,NA,NA,TRBV4-2,CASSQDPDFEQFF,TGTGCCAGCAGCCAAGATCCAGATTTTGAGCAGTTCTTC
TRBJ1-5,NA,NA,TRBV21-1,CASIKQGSHQPQHF,TGTGCCAGCATTAAACAGGGGAGCCATCAGCCCCAGCATTTT
TRBJ1-2,NA,NA,TRBV18,CASSPRAVGANYGYTF,TGTGCCAGCTCACCAAGGGCGGTGGGAGCAAACTATGGCTACACCTTC